A selection of T cell receptor beta chains follows, all from one sample in a study of blood T cell repertoires in COVID-19. The repertoire was sequenced with immunoSEQ multiplex PCR; TCRdb's copy has only in-frame clones and lacks some. The data contain some 210,000 clones, 92% of them singletons. Sequenced sample: peripheral blood. The receptors were gathered from a man aged 55 to 70 with COVID-19, enrolled during active disease. The CDR3 runs from the conserved cysteine through the conserved F or W. Each record gives: D gene, clone size, J gene, V gene, CDR3 protein, CDR3 DNA. The D gene is left open where the match is weak. For some rows the clone size is stated as once, few or many, or as a class when expanded; others skip it.

D: .; size: once; J: TRBJ2-7; V: TRBV27; CDR3: CASSKTSQSSYEQYF; DNA: TGTGCCAGCAGTAAAACCTCACAGAGCTCCTACGAGCAGTACTTC
D: .; size: once; J: TRBJ1-2; V: TRBV5-4; CDR3: CASSLAGVDGYTF; DNA: TGTGCCAGCAGCTTGGCGGGGGTGGATGGCTACACCTTC
D: TRBD1; size: .; J: TRBJ1-3; V: TRBV7-8; CDR3: CASSPRDSFSGNTIYF; DNA: TGTGCCAGCAGCCCCCGGGACAGCTTCTCTGGAAACACCATATATTTT
D: TRBD1; size: .; J: TRBJ1-2; V: TRBV7-9; CDR3: CASSLEGRGQEDGYTF; DNA: TGTGCCAGCAGCTTAGAGGGTAGGGGGCAGGAGGATGGCTACACCTTC
D: .; size: few; J: TRBJ2-7; V: TRBV7-9; CDR3: CASSPSSYEQYF; DNA: TGTGCCAGCAGTCCGTCCTCCTACGAGCAGTACTTC
D: TRBD1; size: .; J: TRBJ1-4; V: TRBV7-2; CDR3: CASSSGQGLGKLFF; DNA: TGTGCCAGCAGCTCGGGACAGGGGCTAGGAAAACTGTTTTTT
D: TRBD2; size: .; J: TRBJ2-5; V: TRBV9; CDR3: CASSPQGGGAWRETQYF; DNA: TGTGCCAGCAGCCCCCAGGGCGGGGGGGCCTGGAGAGAGACCCAGTACTTC
D: .; size: .; J: TRBJ2-1; V: TRBV6-4; CDR3: CASSREEGNEQFF; DNA: TGTGCCAGCAGTCGAGAGGAGGGTAATGAGCAGTTCTTC
D: .; size: once; J: TRBJ2-1; V: TRBV24-1; CDR3: CATSDQLSSGSPPYNEQFF; DNA: TGTGCCACCAGTGATCAGTTATCGTCAGGAAGTCCTCCCTACAATGAGCAGTTCTTC
D: .; size: .; J: TRBJ2-7; V: TRBV5-4; CDR3: CASSFDGQTFHYEQYF; DNA: TGTGCCAGCAGCTTCGACGGACAGACCTTCCACTACGAGCAGTACTTC
D: .; size: .; J: TRBJ2-1; V: TRBV6-2/TRBV6-3; CDR3: CASSYSIPSTRGNEQFF; DNA: TGTGCCAGCAGTTACTCGATCCCAAGCACACGGGGGAATGAGCAGTTCTTC
D: .; size: .; J: TRBJ2-2; V: TRBV5-1; CDR3: CASSFRDINTGELFF; DNA: TGCGCCAGCAGCTTCCGAGACATAAACACCGGGGAGCTGTTTTTT
D: TRBD2; size: .; J: TRBJ2-7; V: TRBV6-1; CDR3: CASSEGTSGRDEQYF; DNA: TGTGCCAGCAGCGAAGGGACTAGCGGGAGGGACGAGCAGTACTTC
D: .; size: once; J: TRBJ1-5; V: TRBV2; CDR3: CASRTDQVNQPQHF; DNA: TGTGCCAGCAGGACCGACCAGGTGAATCAGCCCCAGCATTTT
D: .; size: .; J: TRBJ2-1; V: TRBV6-4; CDR3: CASTVPRTEERYNEQFF; DNA: TGTGCCAGCACTGTGCCCAGGACAGAGGAACGCTACAATGAGCAGTTCTTC
D: TRBD2; size: .; J: TRBJ2-1; V: TRBV11-2; CDR3: CASSLGSGTSGRGEQFF; DNA: TGTGCCAGCAGCTTAGGCTCCGGGACTAGCGGGAGAGGTGAGCAGTTCTTC
D: .; size: .; J: TRBJ2-7; V: TRBV7-6; CDR3: CASSQTSIDEQYF; DNA: TGTGCCAGCAGCCAGACTAGTATCGACGAGCAGTACTTC
D: .; size: few; J: TRBJ1-2; V: TRBV30; CDR3: CAWQGGGAVNYGYTF; DNA: TGTGCCTGGCAAGGCGGGGGGGCAGTAAACTATGGCTACACCTTC
D: .; size: .; J: TRBJ2-7; V: TRBV4-1; CDR3: CASSQGDLGGSTYEQYF; DNA: TGCGCCAGCAGCCAAGGGGACCTGGGGGGTTCGACCTACGAGCAGTACTTC
D: .; size: once; J: TRBJ1-2; V: TRBV18; CDR3: CASSPLADTYGYTF; DNA: TGTGCCAGCTCACCACTCGCAGACACCTATGGCTACACCTTC
D: TRBD1; size: .; J: TRBJ1-2; V: TRBV5-1; CDR3: CASSGQMGQGDGYTF; DNA: TGCGCCAGCAGTGGACAAATGGGACAGGGCGACGGCTACACCTTC
D: TRBD2; size: .; J: TRBJ2-3; V: TRBV6-5; CDR3: CASTDGRSTDTQYF; DNA: TGTGCCAGCACCGACGGGAGGAGCACAGATACGCAGTATTTT
D: .; size: .; J: TRBJ2-3; V: TRBV3-1/TRBV3-2; CDR3: CASSQDSGGEISLTDTQYF; DNA: TGTGCCAGCAGCCAAGATTCAGGTGGGGAGATATCCCTAACAGATACGCAGTATTTT
D: .; size: once; J: TRBJ1-6; V: TRBV5-5; CDR3: CASSPEGFSPLHF; DNA: TGTGCCAGCAGCCCCGAGGGATTTTCACCCCTCCACTTT
D: .; size: .; J: TRBJ1-2; V: TRBV5-4; CDR3: CASSLGAQDYGYTF; DNA: TGTGCCAGCAGCTTGGGGGCACAGGACTATGGCTACACCTTC
D: .; size: .; J: TRBJ2-2; V: TRBV21-1; CDR3: CASSKVPTPNTGELFF; DNA: TGTGCCAGCAGCAAAGTTCCTACGCCGAACACCGGGGAGCTGTTTTTT
D: .; size: .; J: TRBJ2-1; V: TRBV7-9; CDR3: CASSLRVWAADEQFF; DNA: TGTGCCAGCAGCCTACGTGTTTGGGCAGCCGATGAGCAGTTCTTC
D: TRBD1; size: once; J: TRBJ2-7; V: TRBV18; CDR3: CASSRWTGGANEQYF; DNA: TGTGCCAGCTCTCGATGGACAGGGGGCGCAAACGAGCAGTACTTC
D: TRBD1; size: .; J: TRBJ1-1; V: TRBV5-1; CDR3: CASSKGQSNTEAFF; DNA: TGCGCCAGCAGCAAGGGACAGTCGAACACTGAAGCTTTCTTT
D: TRBD2; size: once; J: TRBJ2-1; V: TRBV24-1; CDR3: CATRERGGNEQFF; DNA: TGTGCCACCAGGGAGCGGGGGGGCAATGAGCAGTTCTTC
D: TRBD1; size: once; J: TRBJ1-1; V: TRBV3-1/TRBV3-2; CDR3: CASSPRQGAHAFF; DNA: TGTGCCAGCAGCCCCCGACAGGGTGCCCACGCTTTCTTT
D: TRBD1; size: .; J: TRBJ1-2; V: TRBV30; CDR3: CAWSVVQGIHGYTF; DNA: TGTGCCTGGAGTGTCGTACAGGGGATCCATGGCTACACCTTC